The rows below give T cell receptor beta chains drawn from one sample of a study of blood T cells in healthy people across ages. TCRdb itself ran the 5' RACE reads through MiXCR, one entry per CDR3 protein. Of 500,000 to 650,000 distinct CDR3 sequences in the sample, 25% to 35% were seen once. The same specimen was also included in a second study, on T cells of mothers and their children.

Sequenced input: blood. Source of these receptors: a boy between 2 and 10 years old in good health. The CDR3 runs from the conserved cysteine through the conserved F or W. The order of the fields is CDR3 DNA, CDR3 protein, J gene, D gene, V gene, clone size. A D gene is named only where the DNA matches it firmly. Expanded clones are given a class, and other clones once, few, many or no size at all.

cdr3_nt: TGTGCCAGCTCCCAGGACAGGGAGCTCTACGAGCAGTACTTC; cdr3_aa: CASSQDRELYEQYF; j_call: TRBJ2-7; d_call: TRBD1; v_call: TRBV18; clone_size: few
cdr3_nt: TGTGCCAGCAGTTTATTCATCGGTGGGGCGAAAGAAGGGCAAGAGACCCAGTACTTC; cdr3_aa: CASSLFIGGAKEGQETQYF; j_call: TRBJ2-5; d_call: .; v_call: TRBV12-3/TRBV12-4; clone_size: .
cdr3_nt: TGTGCCATCAGTGAGTCTTTAGCAGGGGGGAAACCTAATTCACCCCTCCACTTT; cdr3_aa: CAISESLAGGKPNSPLHF; j_call: TRBJ1-6; d_call: TRBD1; v_call: TRBV10-3; clone_size: .
cdr3_nt: TGCAGCGTTGAAACCGCCCAAGGGACCCAGTACTTC; cdr3_aa: CSVETAQGTQYF; j_call: TRBJ2-5; d_call: .; v_call: TRBV29-1; clone_size: few
cdr3_nt: TGTGCCAGCAGTGACCCCGGGACAGCCACAGATACGCAGTATTTT; cdr3_aa: CASSDPGTATDTQYF; j_call: TRBJ2-3; d_call: TRBD1; v_call: TRBV25-1; clone_size: .
cdr3_nt: TGTGCCTGGAGCGGAAGCTGGGGAACTGTTGAAAAACTGTTTTTT; cdr3_aa: CAWSGSWGTVEKLFF; j_call: TRBJ1-4; d_call: .; v_call: TRBV30; clone_size: few
cdr3_nt: TGTGCCAGCAGCAAAGGGGTGCAGTTTTTTAATGAAAAACTGTTTTTT; cdr3_aa: CASSKGVQFFNEKLFF; j_call: TRBJ1-4; d_call: .; v_call: TRBV6-1; clone_size: .
cdr3_nt: TGTGCCAGCAGCTTAGCGGCCATTGTCCAAGAGACCCAGTACTTC; cdr3_aa: CASSLAAIVQETQYF; j_call: TRBJ2-5; d_call: .; v_call: TRBV7-2; clone_size: .
cdr3_nt: TGTGCCAGCAGTTACGGGACTAGAGGTGGAGATACGCAGTATTTT; cdr3_aa: CASSYGTRGGDTQYF; j_call: TRBJ2-3; d_call: TRBD2; v_call: TRBV6-5; clone_size: .
cdr3_nt: TGTGCCAGCAGCTATTACCCCATCGCCGGGACAGCGAATTCACCCCTCCACTTT; cdr3_aa: CASSYYPIAGTANSPLHF; j_call: TRBJ1-6; d_call: TRBD1; v_call: TRBV7-8; clone_size: .
cdr3_nt: TGTGCCAGCAGTGGGTCTAGCGGGATTGAAGAGACCCAGTACTTC; cdr3_aa: CASSGSSGIEETQYF; j_call: TRBJ2-5; d_call: TRBD2; v_call: TRBV6-1; clone_size: .
cdr3_nt: TGTGCCAGCACCCCAGGGAGCTCTGGGGCCAACGTCCTGACTTTC; cdr3_aa: CASTPGSSGANVLTF; j_call: TRBJ2-6; d_call: .; v_call: TRBV12-3/TRBV12-4; clone_size: few
cdr3_nt: TGCGCCAGCAGCTGGGGGACAGGCACCGGGGAGCTGTTTTTT; cdr3_aa: CASSWGTGTGELFF; j_call: TRBJ2-2; d_call: TRBD1; v_call: TRBV5-1; clone_size: .
cdr3_nt: TGTGCCAGCAACCTCGGGGGACAGGGGGCTCAGGAGACCCAGTACTTC; cdr3_aa: CASNLGGQGAQETQYF; j_call: TRBJ2-5; d_call: TRBD1; v_call: TRBV5-6; clone_size: few